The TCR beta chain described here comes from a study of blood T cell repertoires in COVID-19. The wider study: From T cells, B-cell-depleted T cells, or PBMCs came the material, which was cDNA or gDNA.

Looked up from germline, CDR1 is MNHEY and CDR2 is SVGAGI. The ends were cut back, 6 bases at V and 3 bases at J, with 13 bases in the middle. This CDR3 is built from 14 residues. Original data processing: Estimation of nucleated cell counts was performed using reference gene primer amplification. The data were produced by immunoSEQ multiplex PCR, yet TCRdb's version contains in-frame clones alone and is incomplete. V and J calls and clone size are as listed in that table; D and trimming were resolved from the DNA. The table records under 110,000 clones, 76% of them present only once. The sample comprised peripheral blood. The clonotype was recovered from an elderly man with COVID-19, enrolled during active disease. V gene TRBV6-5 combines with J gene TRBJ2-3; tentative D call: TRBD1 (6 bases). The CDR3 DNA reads TGTGCCAGCAGCTCCTTAACAGGGACAGATACGCAGTATTTT. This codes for CASSSLTGTDTQYF.